This entry lists 5 T cell receptor beta chains sequenced from one sample in a study of T cells expressing NK-cell markers. From its re-call of the 5' RACE reads, TCRdb lists each CDR3 protein once, without DNA. The sample holds 500,000 or so distinct CDR3 sequences. Sequenced input: blood T cells: a sorted CD56 or NKG2C T cell subset, CD4+ or CD8+ T cells, or bulk PBMC T cells (not recorded which). These receptors were taken from a man in his late teens or twenties in good health.

The chain is built from TRBV24-1 and TRBJ2-5; the D call of TRBD2 rests on TCRdb alone, since no DNA is present to check it. The CDR3 contains 15 residues. The V gene's germline CDR1 is KGHDR and CDR2 SFDVKD. CDR3 loop: CATSEGLALRETQYF.

The chain couples TRBV5-1 to TRBJ2-1; the TRBD1 assignment by TCRdb is unverifiable without DNA. This CDR3 is 15 amino acids long. Germline V lookup: CDR1 SGHRS, CDR2 YFSETQ. The CDR3 sequence is CASSLVRQGYNEQFF. The complete variable domain, with remaining parts taken from reference TRBV5-1 and TRBJ2-1, reads KAGVTQTPRYLIKTRGQQVTLSCSPISGHRSVSWYQQTPGQGLQFLFEYFSETQRNKGNFPGRFSGRQFSNSRSEMNVSTLELGDSALYLCASSLVRQGYNEQFFGPGTRLTVL.

The chain couples TRBV5-1 to TRBJ2-3; the TCRdb call, TRBD1, lacks DNA for checking. CDR3 length: 16 amino acids. Looked up from germline, CDR1 is SGHRS and CDR2 is YFSETQ. The chain's CDR3 is CASSLFRMGGTDTQYF.

The V gene is TRBV12-3 or TRBV12-4, the J gene TRBJ1-2; TCRdb's D call, TRBD1, is unchecked because there is no DNA. The CDR3 length is 15 residues. CDR3: CASSFRDRGHYGYTF.

This sequence joins TRBV7-2 and TRBJ1-4; TCRdb names TRBD1, which stays unverified in the absence of DNA. Germline CDR1 SGHTA, CDR2 FQGNSA. The CDR3 has 14 residues. The CDR3 region is CASRTLLGTEKLFF.